This T cell receptor (beta chain) derives from a study of T cells in Graves' hyperthyroidism and ophthalmopathy. Study-level results: Most thyroid clonotypes expanded above 0.001 were also detected in blood.

Details on this clonotype: The antigen remains undetermined.

Hyperthyroidism had been newly diagnosed in patients aged 18 to 65, and its duration was under 2 months. Based on clinical symptoms, serum thyroxine and TRAb, thyroid ultrasound and orbital computed tomography, diagnoses were reached. PBMCs were collected from a 10 ml volume of fresh peripheral blood. Amplification yielded TCR beta CDR3 regions, with RNA transcripts as the source. RT-PCR in the first round (using the HTBI primer set) targeted the TCR CDR3. Via MiXCR, TCRdb re-called the multiplex PCR reads, giving one row per CDR3 protein. The repertoire holds around 350,000 distinct CDR3 sequences, with approximately 19% as singletons. The CDR3 spans 13 residues. Looked up from germline, CDR1 is SGHRS and CDR2 is YFSETQ. The V and J ends lost 4 bases and 7 bases respectively, with 14 bases between them.

The sample comprised blood. The chain has TRBV5-1 and TRBJ1-2, with D hard to call. This TCR came from a woman younger than 35 with Graves' hyperthyroidism. The CDR3 DNA is TGCGCCAGCAGCGCCAGATCATACTTTGGCTACACCTTC. Protein sequence: CASSARSYFGYTF.